This entry lists 17 T cell receptor beta chains sequenced from one sample in a study of control samples from healthy donors and cancer patients. The data were produced by immunoSEQ multiplex PCR, yet TCRdb's version contains in-frame clones alone and is incomplete. The table includes tens of thousands of clones, just under 90% detected once. The source material was blood. The receptors shown here come from a middle-aged man in good health.

The chain is built from TRBV12-3 or TRBV12-4 and TRBJ1-6; D gene ambiguous. Trimming cost V 1 base and J 16 bases, with 11 bases left between them. The CDR3 has 12 residues. The CDR3 loop is CASSLGQLTLHF. CDR3 sequence (DNA): TGTGCCAGCAGTTTAGGCCAGTTAACTCTCCACTTT.

The V and J genes are TRBV5-5 and TRBJ2-5; 7 bases map to TRBD1. The CDR3 is made up of 14 amino acids. V was pared by 4 bases and J by 3 bases, with 6 bases of the junction left unmatched. Germline V gene data show CDR1 as SGHKS and CDR2 as YYEKEE (reference sequence). The DNA for the CDR3 is TGTGCCAGCAGCGTGGGACAGCGAAAAGAGACCCAGTACTTC. Residues: CASSVGQRKETQYF.

In this sample, this clone turned up once. The chain couples TRBV14 to TRBJ1-6, with no clear D. V was shortened by 1 base and J by 0 bases, with 10 bases between the two germline ends. CDR1 and CDR2 from the germline V gene are SGHDN and FVKESK. The CDR3 has 17 amino acids. The CDR3, as DNA: TGTGCCAGCAGCCAAGGAGTGCGGAGCTCCTATAATTCACCCCTCCACTTT. This codes for CASSQGVRSSYNSPLHF.

Concerning this clone: The same CDR3 also results from other DNA sequences found in this sample. V is TRBV18 and J is TRBJ1-1; possibly TRBD1 for D (6 bases). Germline assignment: CDR1 KGHSH and CDR2 LQKENI. This CDR3 contains 13 residues. Trimming took off 7 bases at V and 1 base at J, with 10 bases between the two ends. The CDR3 bases are TGTGCCAGCTACAGGGTTGCGAACACTGAAGCTTTCTTT. Amino acids: CASYRVANTEAFF.

The chain combines TRBV14 with TRBJ1-1, with D possibly TRBD1 on 6 matching bases. The CDR3 is 13 residues long. The germline V gene has CDR1 SGHDN and CDR2 FVKESK. Trimming shortened V by 6 bases and J by 0 bases, and 8 bases separated the two germline ends. In nucleotides, the CDR3 is TGTGCCAGCAGAGCAGGGGTGAACACTGAAGCTTTCTTT. It translates to CASRAGVNTEAFF.

This sequence joins TRBV2 and TRBJ2-5, with a possible D match to TRBD1 (5 bases). With 11 bases removed from V and 5 bases from J, the gap between germline ends came to 15 bases. This CDR3 has 12 amino acids. The germline CDR1 and CDR2 sequences are SNHLY and FYNNEI. CDR3 sequence: CAVSQGRETQYF. The DNA for the CDR3 is TGTGCCGTATCGCAGGGCAGGGAGACCCAGTACTTC.

The chain combines TRBV29-1 with TRBJ1-1; TRBD1 matches 10 bases. With V trimmed by 6 bases and J by 1 base, 8 bases remained unmatched. CDR1 and CDR2 from the germline V gene are SQVTM and ANQGSEA. The CDR3 extends over 15 amino acids. In DNA, the CDR3 is TGCAGCGTGGCCGGGACAGGGGCTCAGAACACTGAAGCTTTCTTT. This gives the protein CSVAGTGAQNTEAFF.

The J gene is TRBJ2-1, the V gene TRBV24-1, with TRBD2 identical over 8 bases. CDR1 and CDR2 from the germline V gene are KGHDR and SFDVKD. This CDR3 region has 11 residues. After removal of 8 bases from V and 8 bases from J, the junction contained 1 base not matched to a gene. The CDR3 loop reads CATTGRDEQFF. As DNA, the CDR3 is TGTGCCACCACCGGGAGGGATGAGCAGTTCTTC.

V usage is TRBV5-5 and J usage is TRBJ1-1, with unresolved D. Germline CDR1 is SGHKS and CDR2 is YYEKEE (reference sequence). The CDR3 is 13 residues long. Trimming pared 3 bases from V and 0 bases from J, leaving 6 bases between. CDR3 region: CASSSAMNTEAFF. The CDR3 DNA follows: TGTGCCAGCAGCTCTGCAATGAACACTGAAGCTTTCTTT.

V and J are TRBV9 and TRBJ1-1; D is unresolved. This CDR3 is 13 amino acids long. Trimming cost V 1 base and J 5 bases, with 9 bases left between them. The germline V gene encodes CDR1 SGDLS and CDR2 YYNGEE. CDR3 bases: TGTGCCAGCAGCGTATCCGGGTATACTGAAGCTTTCTTT. The encoded protein is CASSVSGYTEAFF.

Only a few counts were recorded for this clone. The V gene is TRBV5-4, the J gene TRBJ2-3; 8 nucleotides align to TRBD2. This CDR3 has 18 amino acids. Per the germline V gene, CDR1 is SGHNT and CDR2 is YYREEE (reference sequence). Losses at the gene ends were 4 bases for V and 0 bases for J; bases not matched to a gene: 13. This CDR3 reads CASSRRSGGTTSTDTQYF. CDR3 bases: TGTGCCAGCAGCCGGAGGTCGGGGGGGACGACCAGCACAGATACGCAGTATTTT.

The genes are TRBV29-1 and TRBJ2-1; D is unclear. Germline-derived CDR1 and CDR2 are SQVTM and ANQGSEA. The CDR3 has 11 amino acids. The V gene lost 4 bases and the J gene lost 8 bases, with 9 bases spanning the gap. CDR3 residues: CSVGPVYEQFF. CDR3 nucleotide sequence: TGCAGCGTTGGTCCGGTATATGAGCAGTTCTTC.

This chain joins TRBV6-5 and TRBJ2-1, with 8 bases that match TRBD2. The ends lost 10 bases at V and 7 bases at J; junction bases unmatched: 12. The CDR3 is 14 residues long. The germline V gene has CDR1 MNHEY and CDR2 SVGAGI. As DNA, the CDR3 is TGTGCCACCTCCCTTAGGAGCGGGGGTAATGAGCAGTTCTTC. This translates into CATSLRSGGNEQFF.

This chain links TRBV25-1 with TRBJ2-7; possibly TRBD1 for D (6 bases). Per the germline V gene, CDR1 is MGHDK and CDR2 is SYGVNS. The V end was cut by 4 bases, the J end by 4 bases, with 11 bases between. This CDR3 has 13 amino acids. The CDR3 loop is CASSVPGVYEQYF. For the CDR3, the DNA is TGTGCCAGCAGTGTACCAGGGGTTTACGAGCAGTACTTC.

This clone has a single count. The chain employs TRBV19 and TRBJ2-5; D tentatively fits TRBD1 or TRBD2 (5 bases each). Germline-derived CDR1 and CDR2 are LNHDA and SQIVND (reference sequence). The CDR3 has 16 amino acids. The V end was cut by 5 bases, the J end by 1 base, with 17 bases between. CDR3 protein: CASSLSGTVVQETQYF. DNA for the CDR3: TGTGCCAGTAGTCTATCCGGGACGGTGGTCCAAGAGACCCAGTACTTC.

The V and J genes are TRBV4-1 and TRBJ2-7; 11 bases line up with TRBD2. The CDR3 covers 18 residues. V trimming: 1 base; J trimming: 0 bases; junction bases outside the gene matches: 8. Germline CDR1 is MGHRA and CDR2 is YSYEKL. CDR3 loop: CASSQAPSGGTFSYEQYF. CDR3 DNA sequence: TGCGCCAGCAGCCAAGCGCCTAGCGGGGGGACATTCTCCTACGAGCAGTACTTC.

V and J are TRBV30 and TRBJ2-7, with TRBD1 as a possible D gene (6 bases). The CDR3 totals 13 residues. V lost 3 bases, J lost 6 bases, and 15 bases lay in between. The germline V gene has CDR1 GTSNPN and CDR2 SVGIG (reference sequence). CDR3: CAWRQGWGSEQYF. For the CDR3, the DNA is TGTGCCTGGAGACAGGGTTGGGGAAGCGAGCAGTACTTC. Full variable domain (remainder filled in from reference TRBV30 and TRBJ2-7): SQTIHQWPATLVQPVGSPLSLECTVEGTSNPNLYWYRQAAGRGLQLLFYSVGIGQISSEVPQNLSASRPQDRQFILSSKKLLLSDSGFYLCAWRQGWGSEQYFGPGTRLTVT.